This T cell receptor beta chain appears in the sequencing data of a study of control samples from healthy donors and cancer patients. Measured with immunoSEQ multiplex PCR; TCRdb has only the in-frame clones, and not every one. This table has 100,000 to 150,000 clones, roughly 87% appearing once. V was pared by 0 bases and J by 3 bases, with 6 bases between. This CDR3 comprises 13 residues. Germline V CDR1 and CDR2: MGHDK, SYGVNS. Sequenced input: blood. This sequence joins TRBV25-1 and TRBJ2-7, with D unresolved. The sequence derives from a man between 18 and 29 years old in good health. The CDR3 loop is CASSEYKLYEQYF. CDR3 sequence (DNA): TGTGCCAGCAGTGAATATAAGCTCTACGAGCAGTACTTC.